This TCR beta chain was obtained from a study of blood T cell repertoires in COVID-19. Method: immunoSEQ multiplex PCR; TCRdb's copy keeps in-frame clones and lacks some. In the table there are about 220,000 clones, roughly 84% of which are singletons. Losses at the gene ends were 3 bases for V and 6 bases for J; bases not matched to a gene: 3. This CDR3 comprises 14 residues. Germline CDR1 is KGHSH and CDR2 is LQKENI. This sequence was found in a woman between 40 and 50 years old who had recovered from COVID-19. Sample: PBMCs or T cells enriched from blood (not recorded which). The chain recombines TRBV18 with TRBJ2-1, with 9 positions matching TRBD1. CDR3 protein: CASSPGTGSNEQFF. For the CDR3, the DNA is TGTGCCAGCTCACCCGGGACAGGGAGCAATGAGCAGTTCTTC. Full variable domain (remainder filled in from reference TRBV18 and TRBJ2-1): NAGVMQNPRHLVRRRGQEARLRCSPMKGHSHVYWYRQLPEEGLKFMVYLQKENIIDESGMPKERFSAEFPKEGPSILRIQQVVRGDSAAYFCASSPGTGSNEQFFGPGTRLTVL.